One T cell receptor (beta chain) is described in this entry. Per the germline V gene, CDR1 is SGHRS and CDR2 is YFSETQ. J lost 3 bases, V lost 4 bases, and 9 bases had no gene match. The CDR3 runs 16 residues. The data belong to a study of blood T cell repertoires in COVID-19. For the study at large: Samples came from the United States, Italy and Spain, spanning acute and convalescent COVID-19. PBMCs, B-cell-depleted T cells, or T cells provided the cDNA or gDNA that made up the material.

Original methodology: Amplifying reference gene primers gave estimates of nucleated cell counts. Assay: immunoSEQ multiplex PCR; the TCRdb copy retains only in-frame clones and omits some. The V and J calls and clone size were taken over from that table, and D and trimming were inferred from the DNA. The sample consists of around 100,000 clones, around 79% of them appearing once. This chain uses TRBV5-1 with TRBJ2-3; TRBD1 matches at 9 bases. This receptor was obtained from a man in his 70s with active or convalescent COVID-19. The sample taken for sequencing was peripheral blood. The DNA for the CDR3 is TGCGCCAGCAGCCTCCAGGGACAGGGAGGGACAGATACGCAGTATTTT. Translating it yields CASSLQGQGGTDTQYF.